The rows below give T cell receptor beta chains drawn from one sample of a study of lymphopenia after photon versus proton radiotherapy. Clones were read by immunoSEQ multiplex PCR, and TCRdb kept only the in-frame ones, dropping some. The sample holds over 4,500 clones, approximately 90% seen once. The sequences come from peripheral blood, collected from a patient treated with photon-based radiotherapy. Receptors originate from a man at least 80 years old with cholangiocarcinoma. The conserved cysteine and the conserved F or W are not part of the CDR3 here. Fields, in order: V gene, CDR3 protein.

TRBV10-3 AISDPGGASNSPLH
TRBV30 AWTKRTANYGYT
TRBV4-1 ASSQTPGFKF
TRBV4-1 ASSRGWTEAF
TRBV2 ASSGEDYAYNEQF
TRBV2 ASKREESPLH
TRBV19 ASGFRDRGNEQF
TRBV4-2 ASSQAGGVDGYT
TRBV7-9 ASSPSGGPTTQY
TRBV7-8 ASSLDRPGNTIY
TRBV29-1 SVGQGYYGYT
TRBV15 ATSREGSSYGYT
TRBV30 ASPQPGTGEAF
TRBV27 ASSLLPGPGSGNTIY
TRBV6-1 ASRVQGANNSPLH
TRBV27 ASRAEYGYT
TRBV29-1 SVVRVTDTQY
TRBV9 ASSSSVDGYT
TRBV2 ASRQEGFEKLF
TRBV5-5 ASSRLSTSGGNTGELF
TRBV7-8 ASSQSGGPYNEQF
TRBV15 ATSSWGRTGSGIQY
TRBV7-2 ASSLVRGATTEAF
TRBV28 ASSLRGVHGAGELF
TRBV11-3 ASSLRPIGAFSGELF
TRBV15 ATSRIQGNQPQH
TRBV29-1 SVGKSTDTQY
TRBV5-1 ASRATGSVGRETQY
TRBV5-4 ASSLLWVAGIVTEAF
TRBV2 ASKAGEYEQY
TRBV2 ASRDDQPGYT
TRBV25-1 ASSDFKTGGAYGYT
TRBV29-1 SVVLTGGGRRETQY